Below are 2 T cell receptor beta chains sequenced from a single sample in a study of identical twins. TCRdb re-derived calls from the 5' RACE reads in MiXCR, one entry per CDR3 protein. The table shows about 240,000 distinct CDR3 sequences, with about 10% occurring only once. Sequenced material: memory T cells sorted from blood. Receptors originate from a man between 45 and 60 years old in good health.

The chain joins TRBV7-6 to TRBJ2-1, with TRBD2 matching over 10 bases. V lost 2 bases and J lost 2; bases outside the gene matches: 9. CDR3 size: 18 residues. CDR1 SGHVS and CDR2 FNYEAQ come from the germline V gene. The CDR3 DNA follows: TGTGCCAGCAGCTTACGCACTAGCGGGGTCGGGACCTACAATGAGCAGTTCTTC. Protein: CASSLRTSGVGTYNEQFF.

This chain joins TRBV7-2 and TRBJ1-5; 9 positions agree with TRBD1. Losses at the gene ends were 5 bases for V and 6 bases for J; bases not matched to a gene: 11. The germline V gene has CDR1 SGHTA and CDR2 FQGNSA. The CDR3 totals 16 residues. The CDR3 coding sequence is TGTGCCAGCAGCCAGGGGCCACAGGGGGCTGGTCAGCCCCAGCATTTT. Translated, it gives CASSQGPQGAGQPQHF.